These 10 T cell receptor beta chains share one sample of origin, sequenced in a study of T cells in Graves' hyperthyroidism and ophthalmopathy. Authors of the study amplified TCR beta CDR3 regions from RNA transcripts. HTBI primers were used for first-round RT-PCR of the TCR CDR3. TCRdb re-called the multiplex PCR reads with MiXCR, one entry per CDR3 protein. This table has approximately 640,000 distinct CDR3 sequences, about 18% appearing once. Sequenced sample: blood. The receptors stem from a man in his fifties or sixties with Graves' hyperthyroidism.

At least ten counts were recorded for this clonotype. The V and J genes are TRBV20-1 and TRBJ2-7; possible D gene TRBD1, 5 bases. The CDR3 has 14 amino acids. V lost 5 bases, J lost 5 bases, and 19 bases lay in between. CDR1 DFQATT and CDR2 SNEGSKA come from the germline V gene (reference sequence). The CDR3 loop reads CSAALTVSTHEQYF. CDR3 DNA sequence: TGCAGTGCTGCCCTGACAGTAAGTACCCACGAGCAGTACTTC.

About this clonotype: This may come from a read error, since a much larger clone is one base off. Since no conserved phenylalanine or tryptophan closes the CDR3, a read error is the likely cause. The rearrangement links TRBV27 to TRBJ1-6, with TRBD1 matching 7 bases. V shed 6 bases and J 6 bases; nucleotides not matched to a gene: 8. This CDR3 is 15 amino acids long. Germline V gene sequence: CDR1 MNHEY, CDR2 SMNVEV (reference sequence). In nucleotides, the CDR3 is TGTGCCAGCAGACCACAGGGGAGTTTTAATTCACCCCTCCACCTT. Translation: CASRPQGSFNSPLHL.

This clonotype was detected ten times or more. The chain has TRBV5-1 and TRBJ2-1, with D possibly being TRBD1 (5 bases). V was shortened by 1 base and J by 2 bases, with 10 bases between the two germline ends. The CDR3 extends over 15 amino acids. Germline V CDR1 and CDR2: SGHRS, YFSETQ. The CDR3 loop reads CASSLTGDPYNEQFF. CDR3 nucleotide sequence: TGCGCCAGCAGCTTGACAGGAGACCCCTACAATGAGCAGTTCTTC.

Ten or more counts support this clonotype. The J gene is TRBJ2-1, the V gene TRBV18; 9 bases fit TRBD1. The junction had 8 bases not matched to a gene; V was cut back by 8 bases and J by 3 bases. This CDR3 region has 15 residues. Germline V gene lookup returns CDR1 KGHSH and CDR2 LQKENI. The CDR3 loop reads CASSPPGQGYNEQFF. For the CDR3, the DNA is TGTGCCAGCAGCCCGCCGGGACAGGGCTACAATGAGCAGTTCTTC. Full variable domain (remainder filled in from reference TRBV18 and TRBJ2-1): NAGVMQNPRHLVRRRGQEARLRCSPMKGHSHVYWYRQLPEEGLKFMVYLQKENIIDESGMPKERFSAEFPKEGPSILRIQQVVRGDSAAYFCASSPPGQGYNEQFFGPGTRLTVL.

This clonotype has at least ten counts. The CDR3 DNA sequence: TGTGCCAGCAGCTTACACAATGAGCAGTTCTTC. Protein sequence: CASSLHNEQFF. V is TRBV7-2 and J is TRBJ2-1; D gene ambiguous. The CDR3 has 11 residues. Germline lookup yields CDR1 SGHTA and CDR2 FQGNSA. Trimming removed 2 bases at V and 5 bases at J, with 1 base between.

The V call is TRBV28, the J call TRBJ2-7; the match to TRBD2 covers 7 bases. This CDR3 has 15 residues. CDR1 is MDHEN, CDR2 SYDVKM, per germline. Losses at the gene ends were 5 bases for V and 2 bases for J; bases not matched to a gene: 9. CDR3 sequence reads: CASSLLAVGPYEQYF. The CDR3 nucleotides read TGTGCCAGCAGTCTTCTAGCGGTAGGTCCCTACGAGCAGTACTTC.

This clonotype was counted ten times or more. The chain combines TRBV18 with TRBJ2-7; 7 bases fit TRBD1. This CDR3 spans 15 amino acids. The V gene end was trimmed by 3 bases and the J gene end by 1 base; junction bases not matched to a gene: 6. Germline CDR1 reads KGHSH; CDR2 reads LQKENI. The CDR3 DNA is TGTGCCAGCTCACCTGACAGGGAATCGTCCTACGAGCAGTACTTC. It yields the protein CASSPDRESSYEQYF.

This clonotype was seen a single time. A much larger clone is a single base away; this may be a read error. CDR3: CASSEGRGSGNTIHF. The CDR3 DNA follows: TGTGCCAGCAGTGAAGGGCGGGGCTCTGGAAACACCATACATTTT. The chain joins TRBV2 to TRBJ1-3; weak D call: TRBD1 (5 bases). This CDR3 spans 15 amino acids. CDR1 SNHLY and CDR2 FYNNEI come from the germline V gene. Full variable domain (outside the CDR3, taken from reference TRBV2 and TRBJ1-3): EPEVTQTPSHQVTQMGQEVILRCVPISNHLYFYWYRQILGQKVEFLVSFYNNEISEKSEIFDDQFSVERPDGSNFTLKIRSTKLEDSAMYFCASSEGRGSGNTIHFGEGSWLTVV.

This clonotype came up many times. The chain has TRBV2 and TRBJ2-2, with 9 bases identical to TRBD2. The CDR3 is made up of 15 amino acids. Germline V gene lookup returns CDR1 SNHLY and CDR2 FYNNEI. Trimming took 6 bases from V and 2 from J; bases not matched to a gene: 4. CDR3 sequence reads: CASRGTSFNTGELFF. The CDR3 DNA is TGTGCCAGCAGAGGGACTAGCTTTAACACCGGGGAGCTGTTTTTT.

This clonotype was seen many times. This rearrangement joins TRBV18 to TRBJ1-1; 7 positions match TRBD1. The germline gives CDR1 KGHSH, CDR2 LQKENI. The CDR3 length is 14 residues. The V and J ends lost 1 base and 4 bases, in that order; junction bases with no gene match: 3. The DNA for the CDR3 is TGTGCCAGCTCACCACAACAGGGGATCACTGAAGCTTTCTTT. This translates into CASSPQQGITEAFF.